The clone carrying this T cell receptor beta chain has a count of ten or more. Its antigen is not identified. This record belongs to a study of early T cells in non-severe SARS-CoV-2 infection. On the study more broadly: Chains were not paired, and sequencing was done on bulk RNA from unsorted whole blood.

Regarding the study as a whole: The VDJdb matching leaned toward anti-spike CD8 responses and overlooked private and CD4 specificities.

TCRdb processed the 5' RACE reads anew with MiXCR; each CDR3 protein has one entry. The sample includes over 50,000 distinct CDR3 sequences, roughly 12% of them seen just once. The source is an adult who was a healthcare worker with PCR-confirmed SARS-CoV-2 infection or an uninfected control (not recorded which). The sequenced sample consisted of whole blood.

CDR3 sequence: CSAIAGRNYGYTF. The CDR3 DNA follows: TGCAGTGCCATTGCAGGGAGGAACTATGGCTACACCTTC. The V gene is TRBV20-1, the J gene TRBJ1-2, with D perhaps matching TRBD1 (5 bases). Trimming took 6 bases from V and 2 from J, leaving 13 bases between them. The CDR3 consists of 13 residues. CDR1 is DFQATT and CDR2 is SNEGSKA in the germline V gene (reference sequence).